Detailed here is one T cell receptor beta chain. Its specificity is not known. The sample is drawn from a study of T cells in localized non-small cell lung cancer. Findings and caveats of the study: Heterogeneity within the tumor remains possible, as just one region underwent sequencing. Uninvolved adjacent lung had the highest recorded T cell clonality, with tumor below it. A median of around 60 clones ranked among the top 100 in tumor appeared in adjacent lung. Longer overall survival was seen with higher T cell density measured in blood.

Only in-frame clones appear in the TCRdb table, and some are missing; sequencing was by immunoSEQ multiplex PCR. This sample yields around 3,600 clones, of which 24% are seen a single time; 19% belongs to the top ten. This CDR3 has 16 residues. V gave up 2 bases and J gave up 4 bases; unmatched junction bases: 7. Looked up from germline, CDR1 is SGHRS and CDR2 is YFSETQ. Specimen: lung tumor tissue, collected before any cancer treatment. The TCR comes from a man aged 35-75 years with stage II squamous cell lung carcinoma. The chain recombines TRBV5-1 with TRBJ2-1; 9 positions match TRBD1. CDR3 coding DNA: TGCGCCAGCAGCTTTGGCCGGGACAGGGTTTACAATGAGCAGTTCTTC. Translated: CASSFGRDRVYNEQFF.